This TCR beta chain appears in the sequencing data of a study of blood T cells in healthy people across ages. Study-wide results and limits: The study found more naive CD4+ cells and higher diversity in long-lived than aged donors.

On this clonotype itself: The target antigen is unknown.

The draw of peripheral blood yielded approximately 10 milliliters from each donor. Alongside a J-beta primer mix, a sample-barcoded 5' primer served in a second PCR lasting roughly 6 to 12 cycles. One entry per CDR3 protein, called by TCRdb with MiXCR from the 5' RACE reads. The profile shows about 1.1 million distinct CDR3 sequences, 35% to 40% of them singletons. With 8 bases clipped from V and 5 bases from J, the junction kept 8 bases outside the gene matches. This CDR3 comprises 15 residues. This clonotype originated in a man in his late teens or twenties in good health. The V gene is TRBV12-3 or TRBV12-4, the J gene TRBJ2-1; TRBD1 matches at 11 bases. Sequencing was performed on blood. CDR3: CASYHRDRGNNEQFF. For the CDR3, the DNA is TGTGCCAGCTACCATCGGGACAGGGGGAACAATGAGCAGTTCTTC.